What follows describes a single T cell receptor beta chain. V lost 0 bases, J lost 1 base, and 12 bases lay in between. Germline loops: CDR1 GTSNPN, CDR2 SVGIG (reference sequence). This CDR3 contains 15 residues. The data were obtained in a study of blood T cell repertoires in COVID-19. Here immunoSEQ multiplex PCR was the method, and the copy in TCRdb shows in-frame clones only, minus some. The table has a few hundred thousand clones, approximately 84% seen once. Sequencing was done on a sample of PBMCs or T cells enriched from blood (not recorded which). V is TRBV30 and J is TRBJ1-1; D is perhaps TRBD1 (5 bases). This receptor was obtained from a man aged 40-50 years who had recovered from COVID-19. The CDR3 sequence: CAWSVHRLENTEAFF. The CDR3 region has the DNA TGTGCCTGGAGTGTACACAGGTTAGAGAACACTGAAGCTTTCTTT.